The clone carrying this TCR beta chain was detected a few times. The antigen is unknown. A J-beta primer mix and a sample-barcoded 5' primer were used in a second PCR of roughly 7 to 12 cycles. MiXCR, applied by TCRdb to the 5' RACE reads, yields one record per CDR3 protein. The data contain 850,000 to 1,300,000 distinct CDR3 sequences, 40% to 50% of them singletons. This sample was taken from a study of blood T cells in healthy people across ages. V shed 7 bases, J shed 9 bases, and the junction held 21 bases outside the gene matches. This CDR3 is 16 amino acids long. CDR1 and CDR2 (germline): SQVTM, ANQGSEA. General observations from the study: Donor CMV status was unknown, possibly confounding expanded clonotype changes. Calculation of diversity from one million T cells yielded estimates considered to be underestimates. A greater number of naive CD4+ cells and higher diversity distinguished long-lived donors from aged donors.

The donors, all healthy, were Caucasians living in Russia, aged roughly 6 to 90. The clonotype originates from a woman aged 55-69 years in good health. Sequenced: blood. This chain links TRBV29-1 with TRBJ2-1; 7 bases agree with TRBD2. CDR3 loop: CSAAGIAWGRVGEQFF. Written as DNA, the CDR3 is TGCAGCGCTGCCGGGATTGCTTGGGGGAGGGTCGGTGAGCAGTTCTTC.